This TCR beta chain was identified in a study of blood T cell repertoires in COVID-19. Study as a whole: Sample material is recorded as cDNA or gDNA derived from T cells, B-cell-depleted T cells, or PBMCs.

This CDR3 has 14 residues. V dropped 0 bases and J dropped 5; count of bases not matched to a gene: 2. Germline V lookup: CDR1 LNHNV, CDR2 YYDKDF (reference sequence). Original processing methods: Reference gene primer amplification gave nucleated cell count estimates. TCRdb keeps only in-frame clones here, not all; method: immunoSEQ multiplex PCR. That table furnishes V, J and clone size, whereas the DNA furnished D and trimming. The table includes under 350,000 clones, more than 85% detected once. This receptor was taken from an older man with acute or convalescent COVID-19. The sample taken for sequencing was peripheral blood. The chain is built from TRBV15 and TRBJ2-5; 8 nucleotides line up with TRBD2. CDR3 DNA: TGTGCCACCAGCAGAGACCCGGGGGGGGAGACCCAGTACTTC. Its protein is CATSRDPGGETQYF.